Sequencing of this TCR beta chain was carried out in a study of blood T cell repertoires in COVID-19 (dated by TCRdb to between 2020 and 2021). In the study overall: The collaborator samples originated in the United States, Italy and Spain and spanned the acute and convalescent phases of COVID-19. The dataset comprised deeply sampled blood TCRbeta repertoires from subjects exposed to, actively infected with, or recovered from COVID-19. The repertoires were released in a freely available public database meant as a resource for research on the immune response to SARS-CoV-2. The material from the prospective study consisted of cDNA or gDNA derived from T cells, B-cell-depleted T cells, or PBMCs. Where HLA class I and class II types were available, the types were taken from metadata supplied by the sample provider, not from assay-based typing. A de-identified subject ID, COVID-19 status, age in years and sex were almost always included in the sample metadata. The samples were drawn from two sources: the first 160 participants of the ongoing ImmuneRACE study, and 1,000 to 1,500 subjects contributed by 6 global collaborators. Paper-wide results and their limitations: How much clinical and demographic metadata was included differed by source and by participant, and the metadata was provided uncurated.

TCRbeta CDR3 regions were amplified from genomic DNA using the immunoSEQ Assay, a bias-controlled multiplex PCR. The authors' pipeline ran thus. The number of nucleated cells in each sample was estimated from the amplification of reference gene primers within the assay. Sequence reads were collapsed and filtered to measure the absolute abundance of every unique TCRbeta CDR3 rearrangement. For each sample, productive Simpson clonality was calculated as the square root of Simpson's diversity index across productive rearrangements. TCRdb provides this immuneACCESS table in a form limited to in-frame rearrangements. Some clones are lacking; in checked studies, under half of them reflect an unresolved V gene, and why the rest are absent is not known. The DNA was the basis for D and trimming; V, J and clone size are from that table. Recorded for this sample are about 33,000 clones; 88% of them occurred a single time. The ten biggest clones cover 2% to 2.5% of the sample.

Whole blood was collected in K2EDTA tubes by collaborating institutions according to the institutions' own protocols. For TCRbeta analysis, collaborators shipped samples as frozen whole blood, isolated PBMCs, or DNA extracted from either of those sample types. Based on the germline V gene, the CDR1 and CDR2 sequences are SGHRS and YFSETQ. Including cysteine and phenylalanine, the CDR3 has 15 amino acids. Of the read, only the CDR3 DNA is kept; its 45 bases are in frame from base 1. Deletion took 3 bases off V and 3 bases off J, with a span of 14 bases between the germline ends. Notes on this clone: What this receptor recognizes is not known. The input lacks base qualities; no much larger clone sits a single base away.

The chain links TRBV5-1 with TRBJ2-3; 5 matching bases give a weak D call of TRBD1. Sequenced input: peripheral blood. The TCR was taken from a human donor in a cohort sampled during active COVID-19. The CDR3 reads as follows: CASSSGRGWTDTQYF. The DNA sequence is given as TGCGCCAGCAGCTCCGGTAGGGGTTGGACAGATACGCAGTATTTT.